This entry is about one T cell receptor beta chain. The data were taken from a study of blood T cell repertoires in COVID-19. At the level of the study: Acute and convalescent COVID-19 specimens originated in the United States, Italy and Spain.

This CDR3 contains 15 residues. Germline values: CDR1 SGHTA, CDR2 FQGNSA. Trimming took off 5 bases at V and 3 bases at J, with 17 bases between the two ends. The table came from immunoSEQ multiplex PCR; TCRdb's copy has only in-frame clones and leaves some out. The sample consists of about 160,000 clones, 90% of them appearing once. The V call is TRBV7-2, the J call TRBJ2-7; D might be TRBD1 (5 bases). Sequencing was done on a sample of peripheral blood. The sequence was collected from a man between 50 and 59 years old with acute or convalescent COVID-19. CDR3 in amino acids: CASSIQPLDSYEQYV. The CDR3 bases are TGTGCCAGCAGCATTCAACCTCTCGACAGCTACGAGCAGTACGTC.